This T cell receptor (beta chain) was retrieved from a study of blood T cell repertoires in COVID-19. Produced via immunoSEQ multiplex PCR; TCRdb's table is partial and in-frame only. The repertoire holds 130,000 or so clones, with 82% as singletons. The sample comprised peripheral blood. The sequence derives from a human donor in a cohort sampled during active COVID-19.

The CDR3 here is CASSQFGYEQYF. The CDR3 DNA sequence: TGTGCCAGCAGCCAATTCGGCTACGAGCAGTACTTC. This chain links TRBV7-8 with TRBJ2-7; the D is unclear. The CDR3 runs 12 residues. The V gene's germline CDR1 is SGHVS and CDR2 FQNEAQ. Trimming stripped 5 bases from V and 3 bases from J, with 8 bases between.